The 32 T cell receptor beta chains given below trace back to one sample, sequenced in a study of T cell repertoires in cytomegalovirus infection. TCRdb passed the reads through MiXCR, listing each CDR3 protein once. The data contain about 230,000 distinct CDR3 sequences, approximately 22% of them singletons. The sample taken for sequencing was CD8+ T cells from PBMCs. The receptor set was obtained from a human donor in good health (CMV status not recorded). Some clones in this sample may be carry-over from other donors' samples.

The sample holds one count of this clonotype. This sequence joins TRBV5-4 and TRBJ2-1; D not resolved. The CDR3 totals 16 residues. Trimming removed 4 bases at V and 6 bases at J, with 20 bases between. Germline V gives CDR1 SGHNT, CDR2 YYREEE (reference sequence). The DNA of the CDR3 is TGTGCCAGCAGCCCTGGTCTGGGTCTAACGGTCAATGAGCAGTTCTTC. It codes for CASSPGLGLTVNEQFF.

This chain uses TRBV9 with TRBJ2-1, with unresolved D. V lost 0 bases and J 6 bases, leaving 10 bases between the germline ends. Germline CDR1 SGDLS, CDR2 YYNGEE. The CDR3 has 14 residues. DNA for the CDR3: TGTGCCAGCAGCGTAGCAAAACATTCCAATGAGCAGTTCTTC. Translating it yields CASSVAKHSNEQFF. The full variable domain, completed using reference TRBV9 and TRBJ2-1, is DSGVTQTPKHLITATGQRVTLRCSPRSGDLSVYWYQQSLDQGLQFLIQYYNGEERAKGNILERFSAQQFPDLHSELNLSSLELGDSALYFCASSVAKHSNEQFFGPGTRLTVL.

The chain combines TRBV19 with TRBJ2-7, with 7 bases matching TRBD2. CDR1 LNHDA and CDR2 SQIVND come from the germline V gene (reference sequence). The trim removed 5 bases at V and 2 bases at J, leaving 3 bases unmatched. The CDR3 has 13 residues. CDR3 residues: CASSRRGAYEQYF. DNA for the CDR3: TGTGCCAGTAGTCGCCGGGGGGCCTACGAGCAGTACTTC.

CDR3 in amino acids: CASSQYPWVGEETQYF. Here the CDR3 DNA reads TGTGCCAGCAGCCAATACCCCTGGGTAGGGGAAGAGACCCAGTACTTC. The rearrangement uses TRBV3-1 and TRBJ2-5; tentatively, D is TRBD1 (5 bases). Trimming pared 2 bases from V and 3 bases from J, leaving 16 bases between. CDR1 is LGHDT, CDR2 YNNKEL, per germline (reference sequence). CDR3 size: 16 residues.

This clonotype appeared a few times. The rearrangement uses TRBV2 and TRBJ1-2; 8 bases are shared with TRBD1. Looked up from germline, CDR1 is SNHLY and CDR2 is FYNNEI. The CDR3 contains 15 residues. Germline trimming cut 6 bases from V and 5 bases from J; bases unmatched to any gene: 11. CDR3 DNA sequence: TGTGCCAGCAGCGGACAGGGCCCTTCACTGTATGGCTACACCTTC. Translated, it gives CASSGQGPSLYGYTF. Complete variable domain (other parts from reference TRBV2 and TRBJ1-2): EPEVTQTPSHQVTQMGQEVILRCVPISNHLYFYWYRQILGQKVEFLVSFYNNEISEKSEIFDDQFSVERPDGSNFTLKIRSTKLEDSAMYFCASSGQGPSLYGYTFGSGTRLTVV.

This chain joins TRBV28 and TRBJ2-7; 7 nucleotides match TRBD1. V lost 3 bases, J lost 9 bases, and 11 bases stayed unmatched. This CDR3 has 14 residues. Germline assignment: CDR1 MDHEN and CDR2 SYDVKM. CDR3 DNA sequence: TGTGCCAGCAGTTTGTTGGACAGGTCCCAACTGCAGTACTTC. Protein product: CASSLLDRSQLQYF.

This clonotype was detected only once. A much larger clonotype is one base distant, so this may be a read error. The chain's CDR3 is CASGLTTEHQTQHF. DNA of the CDR3: TGTGCTAGTGGTTTGACGACAGAGCATCAGACCCAGCATTTT. This chain links TRBV12-5 with TRBJ1-5; TRBD1 might be the D (5 bases). Germline V gives CDR1 LGHNT, CDR2 FRNRAP. The CDR3 length is 14 residues.

The rearrangement links TRBV7-8 to TRBJ2-2; D ambiguous. CDR3 length: 14 amino acids. V shed 0 bases and J shed 4 bases, with 6 bases lying between them. Looked up from germline, CDR1 is SGHVS and CDR2 is FQNEAQ. The CDR3 bases are TGTGCCAGCAGCTTAGCGCTGGGCACCGGGGAGCTGTTTTTT. Residues: CASSLALGTGELFF. The full variable domain, rest sourced from reference TRBV7-8 and TRBJ2-2, is GAGVSQSPRYKVAKRGQDVALRCDPISGHVSLFWYQQALGQGPEFLTYFQNEAQLDKSGLPSDRFFAERPEGSVSTLKIQRTQQEDSAVYLCASSLALGTGELFFGEGSRLTVL.

This clonotype occurred many times. The rearrangement joins TRBV7-2 to TRBJ1-2, with D maybe TRBD1 (5 bases). The CDR3 contains 11 residues. Trimming removed 8 bases from V and 7 bases from J, with 11 bases in between. Looked up from germline, CDR1 is SGHTA and CDR2 is FQGNSA. The CDR3 here is CASGAYPGYTF. For the CDR3, the DNA is TGTGCCAGCGGGGCGTACCCTGGCTACACCTTC.

This clonotype was seen more than once but under ten times. The rearrangement links TRBV10-3 to TRBJ2-1; TRBD2 matches 10 bases. Trimming removed 4 bases from V and 7 bases from J; junction bases left unmatched: 10. The CDR3 sequence is 16 residues long. Germline V lookup: CDR1 ENHRY, CDR2 SYGVKD. The CDR3 DNA follows: TGTGCCATCAGTGGGGGAGCGGGGGGGCTTCAAAATGAGCAGTTCTTC. This encodes CAISGGAGGLQNEQFF.

This clonotype was observed a handful of times. The V call is TRBV5-6, the J call TRBJ2-7; no clear D gene. This CDR3 comprises 14 residues. Germline V gene sequence: CDR1 SGHDT, CDR2 YYEEEE. V lost 2 bases and J lost 2, with 11 bases in between. Written as DNA, the CDR3 is TGTGCCAGCAGCTTTGGAAACGTAGCCTACGAGCAGTACTTC. Translation: CASSFGNVAYEQYF.

V gene TRBV19 combines with J gene TRBJ2-7, with 7 bases matching TRBD1. The length of the CDR3 is 15 residues. Germline V gives CDR1 LNHDA, CDR2 SQIVND (reference sequence). Unmatched junction bases numbered 4, after V lost 0 bases and J lost 2 bases. CDR3 protein: CASSIDRGSPYEQYF. The CDR3 nucleotides are TGTGCCAGTAGTATAGACAGGGGGAGCCCCTACGAGCAGTACTTC.

This clonotype was picked up many times. The rearrangement links TRBV7-2 to TRBJ2-1; 8 nucleotides agree with TRBD2. CDR1 SGHTA and CDR2 FQGNSA come from the germline V gene. J gave up 3 bases and V 0 bases, and 7 bases lay outside the gene matches. This CDR3 region has 17 residues. The CDR3 sequence: CASSLAGAGALYNEQFF. DNA of the CDR3: TGTGCCAGCAGCTTAGCGGGAGCGGGGGCTCTCTACAATGAGCAGTTCTTC.

This clonotype occurred a few times. The rearrangement joins TRBV11-1 to TRBJ2-1; D may be TRBD2 (5 bases). Per the germline V gene, CDR1 is SGHAT and CDR2 is FQDESV (reference sequence). This CDR3 spans 14 amino acids. Trimming left V 4 bases short and J 5 bases short, with 12 bases between. The CDR3 nucleotides are TGTGCCAGCAGCTGGTCAGGCGGGCACAATGAGCAGTTCTTC. Residues: CASSWSGGHNEQFF.

This clonotype appeared many times. The chain links TRBV28 to TRBJ2-3, with D perhaps matching TRBD1 (6 bases). This CDR3 spans 15 amino acids. Between the trimmed V and J ends, which lost 6 bases and 2 bases, there was a span of 15 bases. From germline, CDR1 is MDHEN and CDR2 SYDVKM. Here the CDR3 DNA reads TGTGCCAGCAGCTTGGCCAGGGGAAACACAGATACGCAGTATTTT. This encodes CASSLARGNTDTQYF.

This sequence joins TRBV7-9 and TRBJ2-1, with TRBD1 identical over 7 bases. Losses at the gene ends were 5 bases for V and 4 bases for J; bases not matched to a gene: 11. Germline V gene data show CDR1 as SEHNR and CDR2 as FQNEAQ (reference sequence). The CDR3 extends over 16 amino acids. For the CDR3, the DNA is TGTGCCAGCAGCCCCCGGACAGGCTTCGGTTACAATGAGCAGTTCTTC. Translated: CASSPRTGFGYNEQFF.

The rearrangement uses TRBV6-5 and TRBJ1-5; TRBD1 might be the D (5 bases). This CDR3 is 13 amino acids long. Germline V lookup: CDR1 MNHEY, CDR2 SVGAGI. V was trimmed by 10 bases and J by 3 bases, leaving 13 bases between them. Written as DNA, the CDR3 is TGTGCCACATCATCAGGGTACAATCAGCCCCAGCATTTT. This encodes CATSSGYNQPQHF.

This clonotype occurred many times. This chain joins TRBV7-2 and TRBJ1-6; TRBD1 aligns across 7 bases. Looked up from germline, CDR1 is SGHTA and CDR2 is FQGNSA. With 5 bases clipped from V and 8 bases from J, the junction kept 18 bases outside the gene matches. CDR3 size: 18 residues. CDR3 region: CASSLRTGQVPIHSPLHF. As DNA, the CDR3 is TGTGCCAGCAGCCTAAGGACCGGACAGGTTCCGATCCATTCACCCCTCCACTTT.

The chain uses TRBV20-1 and TRBJ1-1, with D hard to call. There are 14 residues in the CDR3. Germline V gives CDR1 DFQATT, CDR2 SNEGSKA (reference sequence). Trimming stripped 3 bases from V and 4 bases from J, with 15 bases between. CDR3 nucleotide sequence: TGCAGTGCTAGTGTCCGTGAAGAGGCCACTGAAGCTTTCTTT. Translation: CSASVREEATEAFF.

This clonotype was counted ten times or more. V is TRBV7-9 and J is TRBJ2-3, with D possibly TRBD2 on 5 matching bases. The CDR3 extends over 15 amino acids. Germline V CDR1 and CDR2: SEHNR, FQNEAQ (reference sequence). Trimming stripped 5 bases from V and 3 bases from J, with 15 bases between. The CDR3 bases are TGTGCCAGCAGCCCACCGAGGTGGAGGACAGATACGCAGTATTTT. It codes for CASSPPRWRTDTQYF.

This chain joins TRBV7-6 and TRBJ1-5; D remains unclear. V was clipped by 1 base and J by 3 bases, with 7 bases between them. Germline CDR1 SGHVS, CDR2 FNYEAQ. The CDR3 covers 14 residues. DNA of the CDR3: TGTGCCAGCAGCTTAGAGGTCACCAATCAGCCCCAGCATTTT. Translated, it gives CASSLEVTNQPQHF.

The chain recombines TRBV20-1 with TRBJ2-1; a possible D gene is TRBD2 (6 bases). Germline CDR1 DFQATT, CDR2 SNEGSKA (reference sequence). CDR3 size: 12 residues. Trimming cost V 5 bases and J 5 bases, with 10 bases left between them. The CDR3 nucleotides are TGCAGTGCTTCGGGACTTGACAATGAGCAGTTCTTC. It translates to CSASGLDNEQFF.

The chain uses TRBV7-6 and TRBJ2-7, with 8 bases matching TRBD1. The ends lost 5 bases at V and 1 base at J; junction bases unmatched: 7. The CDR3 loop spans 15 amino acids. In germline, CDR1 is SGHVS, CDR2 FNYEAQ. CDR3 amino acids: CASSRPDRGSYEQYF. The CDR3 nucleotides are TGTGCCAGCAGCAGACCTGACAGGGGTTCCTACGAGCAGTACTTC.

This clonotype was found a few times. V gene TRBV9 combines with J gene TRBJ2-1, with a weak D call TRBD2 (6 bases). The CDR3 sequence is 15 residues long. Trimming shortened V by 0 bases and J by 4 bases, and 11 bases separated the two germline ends. CDR1 and CDR2 (germline): SGDLS, YYNGEE. The CDR3 loop is CASSVGGEGYNEQFF. In DNA, the CDR3 is TGTGCCAGCAGCGTAGGGGGGGAAGGGTACAATGAGCAGTTCTTC.

Notes on this clonotype: A clone one base away is much larger, so this may be a read error. The gene calls are TRBV19 and TRBJ1-1, with D hard to call. Germline values: CDR1 LNHDA, CDR2 SQIVND (reference sequence). The V gene lost 2 bases and the J gene lost 4 bases, with 8 bases spanning the gap. CDR3 length: 13 residues. The CDR3 bases are TGTGCCAGTAGTATATCCGGGATCACTGAAGCTTTCTTT. It codes for CASSISGITEAFF. Full variable domain (outside the CDR3, taken from reference TRBV19 and TRBJ1-1): DGGITQSPKYLFRKEGQNVTLSCEQNLNHDAMYWYRQDPGQGLRLIYYSQIVNDFQKGDIAEGYSVSREKKESFPLTVTSAQKNPTAFYLCASSISGITEAFFGQGTRLTVV.

A remark on this clonotype: A read error may produce the germline difference seen at one junction end. This chain connects TRBV5-6 to TRBJ1-5; D gene ambiguous. The CDR3 contains 16 residues. CDR1 is SGHDT and CDR2 is YYEEEE in the germline V gene. The CDR3 DNA reads TGTGCGAGCAGCTTGGGCGGACGGTATAGCAATCAGCCCCAGCATTTT. Amino acids: CASSLGGRYSNQPQHF.

This clonotype occurred a few times. The chain recombines TRBV10-3 with TRBJ1-1, with D uncertain. Germline assignment: CDR1 ENHRY and CDR2 SYGVKD. This CDR3 has 14 residues. V lost 4 bases, J lost 0 bases, and 9 bases lay in between. The CDR3 sequence: CAISVSGVNTEAFF. As DNA, the CDR3 is TGTGCCATCAGTGTTAGCGGGGTGAACACTGAAGCTTTCTTT.

This clonotype was picked up many times. The J gene is TRBJ1-1, the V gene TRBV7-9, with D uncertain. This CDR3 is built from 14 residues. V lost 0 bases and J 4 bases, leaving 9 bases between the germline ends. Germline lookup yields CDR1 SEHNR and CDR2 FQNEAQ (reference sequence). The CDR3 region is CASSLAGEGTEAFF. CDR3 bases: TGTGCCAGCAGCTTAGCGGGCGAGGGCACTGAAGCTTTCTTT.

In this sample, this clonotype turned up a few times. The V and J genes are TRBV20-1 and TRBJ2-3; either TRBD1 or TRBD2 may supply D (6 bases each). Germline V gene lookup returns CDR1 DFQATT and CDR2 SNEGSKA (reference sequence). The V gene lost 3 bases and the J gene lost 0 bases, with 13 bases spanning the gap. The CDR3 has 15 residues. CDR3 sequence (DNA): TGCAGTGCTAGCCCCACAGGGACTAGCACAGATACGCAGTATTTT. Its translation is CSASPTGTSTDTQYF.

The genes are TRBV24-1 and TRBJ1-2, with 9 positions matching TRBD1. The CDR3 runs to 15 residues. V trimming: 4 bases; J trimming: 4 bases; junction bases outside the gene matches: 6. The germline CDR1 and CDR2 sequences are KGHDR and SFDVKD. The CDR3 loop reads CATSEGTGPSYGYTF. The CDR3 region has the DNA TGTGCCACCAGTGAGGGGACAGGGCCATCCTATGGCTACACCTTC.

This clonotype showed up just a few times. The chain recombines TRBV7-9 with TRBJ2-2; D not certain. From germline, CDR1 is SEHNR and CDR2 FQNEAQ (reference sequence). The V and J ends lost 5 bases and 4 bases respectively, with 5 bases between them. The CDR3 length is 12 residues. For the CDR3, the DNA is TGTGCCAGCAGCCAGACCACCGGGGAGCTGTTTTTT. It specifies CASSQTTGELFF.

This clonotype was seen many times. The rearrangement joins TRBV29-1 to TRBJ2-2; D may be TRBD1 or TRBD2 (5 bases each). This CDR3 spans 12 amino acids. Germline lookup yields CDR1 SQVTM and CDR2 ANQGSEA. The CDR3 here is CSVLGRAGELFF. For the CDR3, the DNA is TGCAGTGTCTTGGGGCGGGCCGGGGAGCTGTTTTTT.